Below are 32 T cell receptor beta chains sequenced from a single sample in a study of shared clonotypes between healthy human individuals. Repertoires were generated with immunoSEQ multiplex PCR, while TCRdb's copy carries only in-frame clones and drops some. Of about 320,000 clones listed, around 87% were seen once; the top ten hold around 16%. Material: memory CD8+ T cells sorted from blood. Subset in this sample: CD45RO+ cells pooled with CCR7-negative TemRA cells. The receptors were sampled from a man aged 18 to 35 in good health.

This chain connects TRBV27 to TRBJ2-1; D not resolved. Trimming left V 2 bases short and J 3 bases short, with 11 bases between. Germline lookup yields CDR1 MNHEY and CDR2 SMNVEV (reference sequence). This CDR3 has 15 residues. CDR3 amino acids: CASSLHPASYNEQFF. The DNA for the CDR3 is TGTGCCAGCAGTTTACACCCGGCTAGCTACAATGAGCAGTTCTTC.

This chain connects TRBV10-3 to TRBJ1-1; D perhaps matches TRBD1 (6 bases). With 8 bases removed from V and 0 bases from J, the gap between germline ends came to 10 bases. Germline loops: CDR1 ENHRY, CDR2 SYGVKD. The CDR3 runs to 13 residues. The CDR3 region has the DNA TGTGCCATCTGGGACACTGTGAACACTGAAGCTTTCTTT. This sequence encodes CAIWDTVNTEAFF.

The gene calls are TRBV27 and TRBJ2-2; D ambiguous. The germline CDR1 and CDR2 sequences are MNHEY and SMNVEV (reference sequence). Trimming removed 8 bases from V and 1 base from J, with 11 bases in between. The CDR3 covers 14 residues. CDR3 nucleotides: TGTGCCAGCTCCTCCCCCCGGAACACCGGGGAGCTGTTTTTT. Its translation is CASSSPRNTGELFF.

The chain employs TRBV29-1 and TRBJ2-2; no clear D gene. Deletions cut 6 bases from V and 2 bases from J, with 7 bases between. This CDR3 contains 12 residues. In germline, CDR1 is SQVTM, CDR2 ANQGSEA. CDR3 bases: TGCAGCGTCGACTTTAACACCGGGGAGCTGTTTTTT. This sequence encodes CSVDFNTGELFF.

The CDR3 DNA sequence: TGCGCCATCTCGGCGAGCGGGACGTACAATGAGCAGTTCTTC. Translation: CAISASGTYNEQFF. The V and J genes are TRBV10-2 and TRBJ2-1, with 7 positions matching TRBD2. Per germline, CDR1 WSHSY and CDR2 SAAADI. CDR3 length: 14 amino acids. The junction had 10 bases not matched to a gene; V was cut back by 10 bases and J by 4 bases.

This rearrangement joins TRBV7-9 to TRBJ1-4, with D possibly TRBD1 on 5 matching bases. CDR3 length equals 16 residues. CDR1 and CDR2 (germline): SEHNR, FQNEAQ (reference sequence). Trimming left V 4 bases short and J 5 bases short, with 17 bases between. The CDR3 DNA follows: TGTGCCAGCAGCTACCCGTGGGGACTCGAAAATGAAAAACTGTTTTTT. Translating it yields CASSYPWGLENEKLFF.

The chain recombines TRBV28 with TRBJ2-7; tentatively, D is TRBD2 (5 bases). Germline loops: CDR1 MDHEN, CDR2 SYDVKM. CDR3 length: 16 amino acids. Trimming took off 7 bases at V and 4 bases at J, with 23 bases between the two ends. CDR3 protein: CASTGLRVETPYEQYF. The CDR3 coding sequence is TGTGCCAGCACGGGGTTGAGGGTCGAAACCCCTTACGAGCAGTACTTC. The variable domain in full, with the rest retrieved from reference TRBV28 and TRBJ2-7, is DVKVTQSSRYLVKRTGEKVFLECVQDMDHENMFWYRQDPGLGLRLIYFSYDVKMKEKGDIPEGYSVSREKKERFSLILESASTNQTSMYLCASTGLRVETPYEQYFGPGTRLTVT.

V usage is TRBV5-1 and J usage is TRBJ2-3; 11 nucleotides align to TRBD2. CDR1 is SGHRS and CDR2 is YFSETQ in the germline V gene. V gave up 0 bases and J gave up 4 bases; unmatched junction bases: 7. This CDR3 has 17 residues. The CDR3: CASSLDATSGSSDTQYF. DNA for the CDR3: TGCGCCAGCAGCTTGGATGCTACTAGCGGGAGTTCAGATACGCAGTATTTT.

V gene TRBV6-1 combines with J gene TRBJ1-1; the D gene is possibly TRBD1 (5 bases). The CDR3 loop spans 17 amino acids. Germline V gene data show CDR1 as MNHNS and CDR2 as SASEGT. Trimming cost V 2 bases and J 3 bases, with 19 bases left between them. CDR3 residues: CASSETWNRGGDTEAFF. The DNA of the CDR3 is TGTGCCAGCAGTGAAACATGGAACCGGGGAGGGGACACTGAAGCTTTCTTT.

The chain carries TRBV6-1 and TRBJ2-7, with D perhaps matching TRBD1 or TRBD2 (5 bases each). Trimming removed 0 bases from V and 2 bases from J, with 17 bases in between. The CDR3 has 17 residues. In germline, CDR1 is MNHNS, CDR2 SASEGT. CDR3 bases: TGTGCCAGCAGTGAAGCGCAGAGGGGACGGGGTACCTACGAGCAGTACTTC. Its protein product is CASSEAQRGRGTYEQYF.

V is TRBV5-1 and J is TRBJ2-7, with TRBD1 identical over 8 bases. Per the germline V gene, CDR1 is SGHRS and CDR2 is YFSETQ. This CDR3 has 15 residues. Trimming cost V 1 base and J 2 bases; bases outside gene matches: 5. The CDR3 loop reads CASSLSTGDTYEQYF. In nucleotides, the CDR3 is TGCGCCAGCAGCTTGTCGACAGGGGATACCTACGAGCAGTACTTC.

This clone has only a few counts. This chain joins TRBV14 and TRBJ1-6; no clear D gene. This CDR3 has 14 residues. Between the trimmed V and J ends, which lost 1 base and 8 bases, there was a span of 9 bases. The germline CDR1 and CDR2 sequences are SGHDN and FVKESK. CDR3 loop: CASSQAGLDSPLHF. The CDR3 DNA is TGTGCCAGCAGCCAAGCTGGGCTCGATTCACCCCTCCACTTT.

The rearrangement uses TRBV7-6 and TRBJ2-5; TRBD2 aligns across 11 bases. The germline V gene has CDR1 SGHVS and CDR2 FNYEAQ. Trimming removed 3 bases from V and 5 bases from J; junction bases left unmatched: 5. The length of the CDR3 is 15 residues. This CDR3 is CASSFTSGRAETQYF. CDR3 in DNA: TGTGCCAGCAGCTTTACTAGCGGGAGAGCTGAGACCCAGTACTTC.

This sequence joins TRBV11-2 and TRBJ2-7; TRBD1 agrees at 8 bases. This CDR3 contains 15 residues. J was trimmed by 2 bases and V by 0 bases; bases with no gene match: 3. In germline, CDR1 is SGHAT, CDR2 FQNNGV. Written as DNA, the CDR3 is TGTGCCAGCAGCTTAGAAGGGACAGGAACCTACGAGCAGTACTTC. Translating gives CASSLEGTGTYEQYF.

The chain recombines TRBV28 with TRBJ2-1; 8 bases line up with TRBD1. Trimming cost V 2 bases and J 4 bases; bases outside gene matches: 4. The CDR3 is 15 residues long. Germline CDR1 reads MDHEN; CDR2 reads SYDVKM. The CDR3 nucleotides are TGTGCCAGCAGTTTAATGGGACAGGCATACAATGAGCAGTTCTTC. Amino acids: CASSLMGQAYNEQFF.

This rearrangement joins TRBV30 to TRBJ2-7; 9 bases align to TRBD1. CDR3 length: 14 residues. Germline CDR1 and CDR2: GTSNPN and SVGIG (reference sequence). V lost 0 bases, J lost 4 bases, and 4 bases stayed unmatched. The CDR3 DNA reads as TGTGCCTGGAGTGTACAGGGGGCGGGATACGAGCAGTACTTC. This sequence encodes CAWSVQGAGYEQYF. Full variable domain (remainder filled in from reference TRBV30 and TRBJ2-7): SQTIHQWPATLVQPVGSPLSLECTVEGTSNPNLYWYRQAAGRGLQLLFYSVGIGQISSEVPQNLSASRPQDRQFILSSKKLLLSDSGFYLCAWSVQGAGYEQYFGPGTRLTVT.

This clone was counted once. The chain employs TRBV7-2 and TRBJ2-5; D is possibly TRBD1 (6 bases). CDR1 is SGHTA and CDR2 is FQGNSA in the germline V gene. The V and J ends lost 2 bases and 4 bases respectively, with 14 bases between them. The CDR3 length is 15 residues. For the CDR3, the DNA is TGTGCCAGCAGCTTACCGGGACACCTGGGAGAGACCCAGTACTTC. The encoded protein is CASSLPGHLGETQYF.

J is TRBJ1-1 and V is TRBV2; D is ambiguous. The CDR3 is 15 residues long. In germline, CDR1 is SNHLY, CDR2 FYNNEI. V lost 3 bases to trimming and J lost 1 base, with 12 bases between them. The CDR3 DNA reads TGTGCCAGCAGTGAGTTGGCAGCCGGGAACACTGAAGCTTTCTTT. It encodes CASSELAAGNTEAFF.

The V call is TRBV4-1, the J call TRBJ1-1; no reliable D call. The germline gives CDR1 MGHRA, CDR2 YSYEKL. V shed 2 bases and J shed 1 base, with 11 bases lying between them. The CDR3 spans 15 residues. The CDR3 DNA follows: TGCGCCAGCAGCCAAAATAGACGACAGAACACTGAAGCTTTCTTT. Its translation: CASSQNRRQNTEAFF.

The CDR3 DNA follows: TGCGCCAGCAGCCTCAACGACGGATACTCTGGAAACACCATATATTTT. Protein: CASSLNDGYSGNTIYF. The gene calls are TRBV5-1 and TRBJ1-3; the D is unclear. The germline V gene has CDR1 SGHRS and CDR2 YFSETQ. V lost 4 bases to trimming and J lost 0 bases, with 14 bases between them. This CDR3 is built from 16 residues.

The CDR3: CASSWRTAGELFF. The CDR3 DNA follows: TGCGCCAGCTCATGGAGGACCGCCGGGGAGCTGTTTTTT. The J gene is TRBJ2-2, the V gene TRBV4-1; maybe TRBD2 (5 bases). Germline V gene data show CDR1 as MGHRA and CDR2 as YSYEKL. Trimming shortened V by 8 bases and J by 6 bases, and 13 bases separated the two germline ends. The CDR3 totals 13 residues.

The J gene is TRBJ2-7, the V gene TRBV5-4; D is perhaps TRBD1 (5 bases). This CDR3 is 13 amino acids long. The germline V gene encodes CDR1 SGHNT and CDR2 YYREEE (reference sequence). V was pared by 3 bases and J by 0 bases, with 7 bases between. CDR3 sequence: CASSSRVSYEQYF. For the CDR3, the DNA is TGTGCCAGCAGCTCCAGGGTCTCCTACGAGCAGTACTTC. The full variable domain, rest sourced from reference TRBV5-4 and TRBJ2-7, is ETGVTQSPTHLIKTRGQQVTLRCSSQSGHNTVSWYQQALGQGPQFIFQYYREEENGRGNFPPRFSGLQFPNYSSELNVNALELDDSALYLCASSSRVSYEQYFGPGTRLTVT.

This clone was counted once. This sequence joins TRBV13 and TRBJ2-5; 12 bases are shared with TRBD2. The V segment lost 5 bases and the J segment 5 bases; nucleotides outside the gene matches: 12. In germline, CDR1 is PRHDT, CDR2 FYEKMQ (reference sequence). CDR3 length: 17 residues. For the CDR3, the DNA is TGTGCCAGCAGCGGAGAGGGACTAGCGGGCCGGCGGGAGACCCAGTACTTC. It encodes CASSGEGLAGRRETQYF. Full variable domain (remainder filled in from reference TRBV13 and TRBJ2-5): AAGVIQSPRHLIKEKRETATLKCYPIPRHDTVYWYQQGPGQDPQFLISFYEKMQSDKGSIPDRFSAQQFSDYHSELNMSSLELGDSALYFCASSGEGLAGRRETQYFGPGTRLLVL.

This sequence joins TRBV6-1 and TRBJ2-1; 7 bases match TRBD2. Germline CDR1 and CDR2: MNHNS and SASEGT. The CDR3 spans 15 residues. With V trimmed by 10 bases and J by 7 bases, 16 bases remained unmatched. CDR3 DNA sequence: TGTGCCATACGACTAGCAGGTCTCCCCCGTAATGAGCAGTTCTTC. The encoded protein is CAIRLAGLPRNEQFF.

The chain couples TRBV19 to TRBJ2-7; a weak D match, TRBD1 (5 bases). Germline CDR1 reads LNHDA; CDR2 reads SQIVND (reference sequence). This CDR3 contains 15 residues. Trimming removed 5 bases at V and 5 bases at J, with 19 bases between. The CDR3 sequence is CASSHGGQGGDEQYF. DNA of the CDR3: TGTGCCAGTAGTCATGGTGGGCAGGGTGGGGACGAGCAGTACTTC.

V and J are TRBV9 and TRBJ2-5, with 11 bases that match TRBD1. J lost 4 bases, V lost 4 bases, and 6 bases had no gene match. The CDR3 has 15 residues. Looked up from germline, CDR1 is SGDLS and CDR2 is YYNGEE. The CDR3 sequence is CASSLRTGGAETQYF. The CDR3 DNA follows: TGTGCCAGCAGCCTACGGACAGGGGGCGCAGAGACCCAGTACTTC.

This clone is a singleton in its sample. The chain's CDR3 is CAISENRLNTEAFF. The CDR3, as DNA: TGTGCCATCAGTGAGAACAGGCTGAACACTGAAGCTTTCTTT. This chain links TRBV10-3 with TRBJ1-1, with D possibly TRBD1 on 5 matching bases. From germline, CDR1 is ENHRY and CDR2 SYGVKD. Trimming stripped 2 bases from V and 0 bases from J, with 7 bases between. The CDR3 is 14 amino acids.

There are a few counts of this clone. The chain recombines TRBV7-8 with TRBJ1-5; D is unclear. From germline, CDR1 is SGHVS and CDR2 FQNEAQ. This CDR3 has 12 amino acids. Trimming cost V 1 base and J 9 bases, with 7 bases left between them. CDR3 sequence (DNA): TGTGCCAGCAGCTTAGATTCCCGGCCCCAGCATTTT. It encodes CASSLDSRPQHF.

The genes are TRBV4-1 and TRBJ2-1; 7 bases align to TRBD2. V was pared by 0 bases and J by 7 bases, with 9 bases of the junction left unmatched. The CDR3 runs to 16 residues. Per the germline V gene, CDR1 is MGHRA and CDR2 is YSYEKL. The CDR3 region is CASSQEGGRGWNEQFF. For the CDR3, the DNA is TGCGCCAGCAGCCAAGAAGGCGGGAGAGGTTGGAATGAGCAGTTCTTC.

The gene calls are TRBV2 and TRBJ2-7; weak D call: TRBD1 (7 bases). Trimming stripped 8 bases from V and 4 bases from J, with 15 bases between. CDR1 is SNHLY and CDR2 is FYNNEI in the germline V gene. The CDR3 is 13 amino acids. CDR3 sequence (DNA): TGTGCCAGCGGAGGGACAGACACTTACGAGCAGTACTTC. It specifies CASGGTDTYEQYF.

Worth noting for this clone: A junction end diverges from the germline sequence, so it may reflect a read error. The chain is built from TRBV4-1 and TRBJ2-4; tentatively, D is TRBD1 or TRBD2 (5 bases each). The germline CDR1 and CDR2 sequences are MGHRA and YSYEKL. The CDR3 spans 16 residues. The CDR3 DNA reads TGCGCCAGCAGCGAAGATCGTTGGGGGGCCAAAAACATTCAGTACTTC. This gives the protein CASSEDRWGAKNIQYF.

The chain carries TRBV19 and TRBJ1-5; D is unclear. Germline CDR1 is LNHDA and CDR2 is SQIVND (reference sequence). V lost 3 bases, J lost 5 bases, and 8 bases lay in between. This CDR3 is built from 13 residues. DNA for the CDR3: TGTGCCAGTAGTATTAGGACGGATCAGCCCCAGCATTTT. Amino acids: CASSIRTDQPQHF.